These 28 T cell receptor beta chains were sequenced from one sample in a study of blood T cells in healthy people across ages. A second PCR of roughly 7 to 11 cycles used a sample-barcoded 5' primer and a J-beta primer mix. Using its own MiXCR run on the 5' RACE reads, TCRdb lists one record per CDR3 protein. The profile shows some 550,000 distinct CDR3 sequences, 47% of them singletons. Sequences were obtained from blood. The receptors come from an elderly man in good health.

The chain is built from TRBV9 and TRBJ2-3; no clear D. Trimming pared 0 bases from V and 6 bases from J, leaving 11 bases between. CDR3 length equals 14 residues. Germline-derived CDR1 and CDR2 are SGDLS and YYNGEE. The CDR3 loop is CASSVGLGRDTQYF. CDR3 nucleotide sequence: TGTGCCAGCAGCGTAGGGTTGGGTCGGGATACGCAGTATTTT.

As for this clonotype: A much larger clone differs from this one at a single base, so this may be a read error. The gene calls are TRBV6-5 and TRBJ2-5; D may match TRBD1 or TRBD2 (5 bases each). Gene TRBJ2-7 matches the end of the DNA better, so the J call may be wrong. The CDR3 runs to 14 residues. The germline gives CDR1 MNHEY, CDR2 SVGAGI. The CDR3 DNA is TGTGCCAGCATTCCGGGACCCTCCTCCTACGAGCAGTACTTC. This codes for CASIPGPSSYEQYF.

This clonotype was observed a handful of times. V usage is TRBV4-3 and J usage is TRBJ1-2; D gene uncertain. This CDR3 is 15 amino acids long. Trimming removed 0 bases at V and 3 bases at J, with 11 bases between. Germline V lookup: CDR1 LGHNA, CDR2 YSLEER. CDR3 bases: TGCGCCAGCAGCCAAGAAGAGACTGGGGACTATGGCTACACCTTC. Translated, it gives CASSQEETGDYGYTF.

The chain couples TRBV7-2 to TRBJ1-4; TRBD1 matches 10 bases. J gave up 6 bases and V 5 bases, and 9 bases lay outside the gene matches. This CDR3 has 16 amino acids. Germline V gene data show CDR1 as SGHTA and CDR2 as FQGNSA. Here the CDR3 DNA reads TGTGCCAGCAGCACAAACCGGGACAGGGGTTATGAAAAACTGTTTTTT. Translation: CASSTNRDRGYEKLFF.

This clonotype has a handful of counts. The chain couples TRBV12-3 or TRBV12-4 to TRBJ1-1, with TRBD1 matching 8 bases. V shed 6 bases and J 3 bases; nucleotides not matched to a gene: 6. The length of the CDR3 is 14 residues. In DNA, the CDR3 is TGTGCCAGCAGCCCACAGGGGGTTTACACTGAAGCTTTCTTT. Amino acids: CASSPQGVYTEAFF.

This chain joins TRBV3-1 and TRBJ2-7; TRBD2 matches at 9 bases. The end of the DNA aligns better with TRBJ2-5, so the J call may be wrong. The V gene's germline CDR1 is LGHDT and CDR2 YNNKEL (reference sequence). CDR3 length: 16 residues. Here the CDR3 DNA reads TGTGCCAGCAGCCAACCACTAGCGGGCCCAGGGGGGACCCAGTACTTC. Amino acids: CASSQPLAGPGGTQYF.

This chain uses TRBV6-4 with TRBJ2-1; D remains ambiguous. Per the germline V gene, CDR1 is MRHNA and CDR2 is SNTAGT. V was cut by 4 bases and J by 5 bases, with 6 bases left in between. The CDR3 spans 12 residues. CDR3 in DNA: TGTGCCAGCAGTGGCCGAAACAATGAGCAGTTCTTC. This codes for CASSGRNNEQFF.

This clonotype was seen only once. Germline is not matched at one junction end, which may reflect a read error. J is TRBJ1-1 and V is TRBV29-1; D unclear. The germline V gene encodes CDR1 SQVTM and CDR2 ANQGSEA. The CDR3 has 14 residues. The CDR3 spells CSVEKAVGNTEAFF. CDR3 sequence (DNA): TGCAGCGTTGAAAAGGCGGTGGGGAACACTGAGGCTTTCTTT.

This clonotype was counted a few times. The chain recombines TRBV11-2 with TRBJ2-5; D gene unclear. The V end lost 5 bases, the J end lost 1 base, and 17 bases lay between the germline ends. Germline V CDR1 and CDR2: SGHAT, FQNNGV. This CDR3 has 16 residues. CDR3 nucleotides: TGTGCCAGCAGCCCAAACTTCGGAACCCTCCAAGAGACCCAGTACTTC. Amino acid sequence: CASSPNFGTLQETQYF.

This clonotype was seen a single time. An end of the junction does not agree with germline; a read error may underlie this. In DNA form, the CDR3 reads TGTGCCACCAGCAGAGATCGTACGGGCATCACAGATGCGCAGTATTTT. Amino acids: CATSRDRTGITDAQYF. The chain combines TRBV15 with TRBJ2-3; D is unclear. CDR3 length: 16 residues. Germline CDR1 is LNHNV and CDR2 is YYDKDF (reference sequence).

The sample holds one count of this clonotype. This rearrangement joins TRBV9 to TRBJ2-2; maybe TRBD2 (5 bases). The germline V gene encodes CDR1 SGDLS and CDR2 YYNGEE. CDR3 length: 16 amino acids. V dropped 0 bases and J dropped 6 bases, with 15 bases sitting between them. CDR3 in DNA: TGTGCCAGCAGCGTAGACGGAGGACTCCCCTCCGGGGAGCTGTTTTTT. It is translated as CASSVDGGLPSGELFF. The entire variable domain, with the rest obtained from reference TRBV9 and TRBJ2-2, is as follows: DSGVTQTPKHLITATGQRVTLRCSPRSGDLSVYWYQQSLDQGLQFLIQYYNGEERAKGNILERFSAQQFPDLHSELNLSSLELGDSALYFCASSVDGGLPSGELFFGEGSRLTVL.

This chain uses TRBV20-1 with TRBJ2-1; 7 nucleotides align to TRBD2. The CDR3 extends over 14 amino acids. Per germline, CDR1 DFQATT and CDR2 SNEGSKA (reference sequence). The J segment lost 5 bases and the V segment lost 8 bases, leaving 12 bases of the junction unmatched. Here the CDR3 reads CSQTLAHTNNEQFF. Here the CDR3 DNA reads TGCAGTCAAACACTAGCGCACACTAACAATGAGCAGTTCTTC.

The gene calls are TRBV7-9 and TRBJ2-5; either TRBD1 or TRBD2 may fit D (6 bases each). The CDR3 extends over 15 amino acids. V lost 3 bases, J lost 2 bases, and 13 bases lay in between. Germline assignment: CDR1 SEHNR and CDR2 FQNEAQ (reference sequence). The CDR3 region is CASSLRGAGQETQYF. CDR3 nucleotides: TGTGCCAGCAGCTTGAGGGGGGCCGGTCAAGAGACCCAGTACTTC.

The rearrangement links TRBV7-8 to TRBJ2-2; weak D call: TRBD2 (6 bases). V gave up 2 bases and J gave up 4 bases, with 26 bases separating them. CDR3 length: 20 amino acids. Germline CDR1 is SGHVS and CDR2 is FQNEAQ. CDR3 sequence (DNA): TGTGCCAGCAGCTTACGACCGCCGCTGGGTAGCGGCCGGGGCACCGGGGAGCTGTTTTTT. Its protein product is CASSLRPPLGSGRGTGELFF.

Regarding this clonotype: Its ends do not fully match the called genes, so a read error is possible. The chain couples TRBV24-1 to TRBJ2-1; no clear D gene. Germline CDR1 reads KGHDR; CDR2 reads SFDVKD. This CDR3 region has 14 residues. The DNA for the CDR3 is TGTGCCACCAGTGTAGAGAGCTCCCACAATGAGCAGTTCTTC. As protein: CATSVESSHNEQFF.

This clonotype turned up a few times. This chain joins TRBV10-3 and TRBJ2-7, with 7 bases lining up with TRBD1. From germline, CDR1 is ENHRY and CDR2 SYGVKD. The CDR3 covers 14 residues. Trimming removed 4 bases from V and 4 bases from J; junction bases left unmatched: 7. In DNA, the CDR3 is TGTGCCATCAGTGTAACCGGGACAGCTTACGAGCAGTACTTC. Translating gives CAISVTGTAYEQYF.

The chain joins TRBV7-2 to TRBJ2-1; 7 bases fit TRBD1. This CDR3 is built from 14 residues. J was trimmed by 4 bases and V by 5 bases; bases with no gene match: 5. Germline assignment: CDR1 SGHTA and CDR2 FQGNSA. CDR3: CASSMGTEYNEQFF. In DNA, the CDR3 is TGTGCCAGCAGCATGGGGACAGAATACAATGAGCAGTTCTTC. The full variable domain, in which reference TRBV7-2 and TRBJ2-1 provide the parts outside the CDR3, is GAGVSQSPSNKVTEKGKDVELRCDPISGHTALYWYRQSLGQGLEFLIYFQGNSAPDKSGLPSDRFSAERTGGSVSTLTIQRTQQEDSAVYLCASSMGTEYNEQFFGPGTRLTVL.

CDR3 amino acids: CATSRALAGPTHTDTQYF. CDR3 sequence (DNA): TGTGCCACCAGCAGAGCACTAGCGGGCCCGACCCACACAGATACGCAGTATTTT. The chain carries TRBV15 and TRBJ2-3; 9 bases are shared with TRBD2. The CDR3 consists of 18 residues. The V segment lost 1 base and the J segment 2 bases; nucleotides outside the gene matches: 10. Germline V gene data show CDR1 as LNHNV and CDR2 as YYDKDF (reference sequence).

This clonotype was picked up many times. The CDR3 coding sequence is TGTGCCAGCAGTTACCGGGCGGGGACCTCCGACACAGATACGCAGTATTTT. Translated: CASSYRAGTSDTDTQYF. V is TRBV6-6 and J is TRBJ2-3; a weak D match, TRBD2 (6 bases). The CDR3 spans 17 residues. Germline loops: CDR1 MNHNY, CDR2 SVGAGI (reference sequence). Trimming stripped 2 bases from V and 2 bases from J, with 17 bases between.

The rearrangement joins TRBV5-1 to TRBJ2-6; maybe TRBD2 (5 bases). There are 15 residues in the CDR3. Germline assignment: CDR1 SGHRS and CDR2 YFSETQ. V was trimmed by 4 bases and J by 2 bases, leaving 10 bases between them. The CDR3 region has the DNA TGCGCCAGCAGCATCGGAGGTACTGGGGCCAACGTCCTGACTTTC. This translates into CASSIGGTGANVLTF.

This clonotype was picked up many times. The chain carries TRBV6-5 and TRBJ1-2; TRBD1 is a possible D gene (5 bases). Germline CDR1 is MNHEY and CDR2 is SVGAGI. V dropped 0 bases and J dropped 7 bases, with 15 bases sitting between them. The CDR3 runs 15 residues. Written as DNA, the CDR3 is TGTGCCAGCAGTTACTCGCTTTTGGGGCAGGGTGGCTACACCTTC. Protein product: CASSYSLLGQGGYTF.

This clonotype was picked up a small number of times. This chain joins TRBV12-3 or TRBV12-4 and TRBJ2-5; D remains unclear. There are 15 residues in the CDR3. Deletions cut 3 bases from V and 5 bases from J, with 16 bases between. The CDR3 protein is CASSFLVSRAETQYF. For the CDR3, the DNA is TGTGCCAGCAGTTTTCTCGTTAGTAGGGCGGAGACCCAGTACTTC.

This clonotype occurred a few times. This chain connects TRBV6-6 to TRBJ2-1; 9 nucleotides align to TRBD2. Germline CDR1 is MNHNY and CDR2 is SVGAGI (reference sequence). The CDR3 runs 14 residues. The junction had 3 bases not matched to a gene; V was cut back by 7 bases and J by 2 bases. The CDR3 protein is CASNPSGTYNEQFF. CDR3 in DNA: TGTGCCAGCAACCCTAGCGGGACCTACAATGAGCAGTTCTTC.

Notes on this clonotype: A much bigger clone sits one base away, suggesting this may be a read error. CDR3 sequence reads: CASSGPSGGDCGYTF. The DNA of the CDR3 is TGTGCCAGCAGCGGCCCCTCAGGGGGGGACTGTGGCTACACCTTC. This chain joins TRBV6-5 and TRBJ1-2, with 7 bases aligning to TRBD1. The ends lost 6 bases at V and 7 bases at J; junction bases unmatched: 14. This CDR3 is 15 amino acids long. From germline, CDR1 is MNHEY and CDR2 SVGAGI.

This chain uses TRBV4-2 with TRBJ2-3; D is ambiguous. CDR3 length: 15 residues. The germline V gene has CDR1 LGHNA and CDR2 YNFKEQ. Trimming left V 0 bases short and J 8 bases short, with 15 bases between. The CDR3 protein is CASSQDWGFDGTQYF. The CDR3 DNA reads TGTGCCAGCAGCCAAGATTGGGGTTTTGACGGTACGCAGTATTTT.

V is TRBV9 and J is TRBJ2-3, with D unclear. This CDR3 is built from 14 residues. Germline lookup yields CDR1 SGDLS and CDR2 YYNGEE. Deletions cut 1 base from V and 4 bases from J, with 10 bases between. The DNA of the CDR3 is TGTGCCAGCAGCGTAACGAATACGGCAGATACGCAGTATTTT. Amino acids: CASSVTNTADTQYF.

This sequence joins TRBV24-1 and TRBJ2-1; possible D gene TRBD2, 5 bases. V dropped 0 bases and J dropped 9 bases, with 8 bases sitting between them. The CDR3 is 13 amino acids. The germline gives CDR1 KGHDR, CDR2 SFDVKD. In DNA, the CDR3 is TGTGCCACCAGTGATTTGGTGGGGAGTGAGCAGTTCTTC. Its protein product is CATSDLVGSEQFF.

This clonotype was counted between two and nine times. The chain has TRBV29-1 and TRBJ1-2; D is unresolved. V lost 7 bases and J 5 bases, leaving 11 bases between the germline ends. This CDR3 spans 11 amino acids. The germline gives CDR1 SQVTM, CDR2 ANQGSEA. In DNA, the CDR3 is TGCAGCGGGTCTCGGGAGTATGGCTACACCTTC. Its protein product is CSGSREYGYTF.